Below, 10 T cell receptor beta chains from the same sample are listed, as sequenced in a study of blood T cells in healthy people across ages (dated by TCRdb to the mid-2010s). The library was made by 5' RACE. Sequencing used an Illumina HiSeq 2500. A second roughly 6 to 12 cycle PCR used a sample-barcoded 5' primer and a J-beta primer mix. The public sequencing data were trimmed at Q25 with fastp and processed into clonotypes with MiXCR by TCRdb, which kept only in-frame beta chains. Here each entry gathers all rows of one CDR3 protein and keeps the most common genes and DNA. Here the sample has 1.5 million to 2 million distinct CDR3 sequences; around half occur a single time. The top ten clones comprise less than 2.5% of the sample. The specimen was blood. The receptors were sampled from a woman in her thirties or forties in good health.

This clonotype was counted a few times. The chain employs TRBV29-1 and TRBJ1-1; 8 bases map to TRBD1. Losses at the gene ends were 6 bases for V and 4 bases for J; bases not matched to a gene: 7. The length of the CDR3 is 13 residues. CDR1 SQVTM and CDR2 ANQGSEA come from the germline V gene. Here the CDR3 DNA reads TGCAGCGTAAGAGAGGGACAGGTCACTGAAGCTTTCTTT. Its translation is CSVREGQVTEAFF. Variable domain in full (rest from reference TRBV29-1 and TRBJ1-1): SAVISQKPSRDICQRGTSLTIQCQVDSQVTMMFWYRQQPGQSLTLIATANQGSEATYESGFVIDKFPISRPNLTFSTLTVSNMSPEDSSIYLCSVREGQVTEAFFGQGTRLTVV.

V is TRBV20-1 and J is TRBJ1-2; D gene ambiguous. Trimming shortened V by 2 bases and J by 8 bases, and 12 bases separated the two germline ends. Germline assignment: CDR1 DFQATT and CDR2 SNEGSKA (reference sequence). This CDR3 region has 12 residues. CDR3 sequence reads: CSARIVLRGYTF. CDR3 sequence (DNA): TGCAGTGCTAGAATAGTGCTAAGGGGCTACACCTTC.

As DNA, the CDR3 is TGCGCCAGCAGCCAAGATCTTGGACAGGGGGCCGCTATTCAGTACTTC. The encoded protein is CASSQDLGQGAAIQYF. This sequence joins TRBV4-3 and TRBJ2-4; 11 bases fit TRBD1. This CDR3 comprises 16 residues. Germline V CDR1 and CDR2: LGHNA, YSLEER. The V segment lost 0 bases and the J segment 10 bases; nucleotides outside the gene matches: 8.

This rearrangement joins TRBV27 to TRBJ1-1; D gene unclear. With 7 bases removed from V and 0 bases from J, the gap between germline ends came to 27 bases. Germline loops: CDR1 MNHEY, CDR2 SMNVEV (reference sequence). The length of the CDR3 is 19 residues. CDR3 region: CASITVGPMILRMNTEAFF. Written as DNA, the CDR3 is TGTGCCAGCATTACCGTCGGACCGATGATTCTAAGGATGAACACTGAAGCTTTCTTT.

This clonotype was picked up a small number of times. The chain has TRBV2 and TRBJ2-7; D possibly corresponds to TRBD1 (5 bases). Germline V gene sequence: CDR1 SNHLY, CDR2 FYNNEI. Trimming left V 0 bases short and J 0 bases short, with 9 bases between. The CDR3 covers 15 residues. The CDR3 region is CASSEATGSSYEQYF. CDR3 DNA: TGTGCCAGCAGTGAAGCCACAGGCAGCTCCTACGAGCAGTACTTC.

The table lists this clonotype with a few counts. This sequence joins TRBV7-3 and TRBJ2-5; weak D call: TRBD2 (6 bases). CDR1 SGHTA and CDR2 FQGTGA come from the germline V gene. V shed 4 bases and J shed 2 bases, with 14 bases lying between them. The CDR3 extends over 15 amino acids. The CDR3 DNA follows: TGTGCCAGCAGCTCGAACCCCGGGGGACAAGAGACCCAGTACTTC. As protein: CASSSNPGGQETQYF.

The chain is built from TRBV20-1 and TRBJ2-5, with TRBD2 matching 8 bases. The closer fit of TRBJ2-7 to the DNA end suggests the J call may be wrong. The CDR3 covers 15 residues. Germline CDR1 DFQATT, CDR2 SNEGSKA (reference sequence). CDR3 protein: CSARTDGGDGYEQYF. The CDR3 DNA follows: TGCAGTGCTAGGACGGACGGGGGGGATGGGTACGAGCAGTACTTC.

The chain has TRBV7-2 and TRBJ1-6; no definite D call. V lost 6 bases and J 10 bases, leaving 13 bases between the germline ends. Germline values: CDR1 SGHTA, CDR2 FQGNSA. This CDR3 comprises 13 residues. The CDR3 DNA sequence: TGTGCCAGCAGAAATCTGCGGGGATCACCCCTCCACTTT. Translating gives CASRNLRGSPLHF.

V usage is TRBV2 and J usage is TRBJ2-1; D is uncertain. V gave up 7 bases and J gave up 0 bases, with 10 bases separating them. CDR3 length: 14 residues. Germline CDR1 SNHLY, CDR2 FYNNEI. CDR3 sequence reads: CASIYDTSYNEQFF. The CDR3 DNA sequence: TGTGCCAGCATCTACGATACCTCCTACAATGAGCAGTTCTTC.

This clonotype was seen only a few times. The junction shows a germline mismatch at one end, possibly a read error. The J gene is TRBJ2-5, the V gene TRBV7-7; a possible D gene is TRBD2 (6 bases). The CDR3 totals 15 residues. Germline CDR1 reads SSHAT; CDR2 reads FNYEAQ (reference sequence). CDR3 loop: CASSLVYGGQETQYF. CDR3 bases: TGTGCTAGCAGCTTAGTGTACGGGGGACAAGAGACCCAGTACTTC.